The 19 T cell receptor beta chains in this list originate from one sample, sequenced in a study of blood T cell repertoires in COVID-19. Method: immunoSEQ multiplex PCR; TCRdb's copy keeps in-frame clones and lacks some. The sample gives around 92,000 clones, around two thirds of which show up once; over 3.5% is in the top ten. Sample: peripheral blood. These receptors were obtained from a man between 65 and 85 years old with COVID-19, enrolled during active disease.

CDR3 loop: CASSRDSRNQETQYF. The CDR3 region has the DNA TGCGCCAGCAGCCGGGACTCGAGGAACCAAGAGACCCAGTACTTC. V gene TRBV5-1 combines with J gene TRBJ2-5; D may be TRBD2 (6 bases). The CDR3 totals 15 residues. Germline V gene sequence: CDR1 SGHRS, CDR2 YFSETQ. V was cut by 4 bases and J by 0 bases, with 13 bases left in between.

This chain joins TRBV5-1 and TRBJ2-2; the match to TRBD1 covers 7 bases. The V gene end was trimmed by 2 bases and the J gene end by 5 bases; junction bases not matched to a gene: 12. The CDR3 is 17 amino acids. Germline CDR1 reads SGHRS; CDR2 reads YFSETQ. CDR3 in DNA: TGCGCCAGCAGCTTATTCACAGGGGTAGGAAGGACCGGGGAGCTGTTTTTT. Translation gives CASSLFTGVGRTGELFF. Full variable domain (remainder filled in from reference TRBV5-1 and TRBJ2-2): KAGVTQTPRYLIKTRGQQVTLSCSPISGHRSVSWYQQTPGQGLQFLFEYFSETQRNKGNFPGRFSGRQFSNSRSEMNVSTLELGDSALYLCASSLFTGVGRTGELFFGEGSRLTVL.

This clone was seen more than once but under ten times. The chain employs TRBV6-6 and TRBJ2-7; possible D gene TRBD2, 6 bases. Per the germline V gene, CDR1 is MNHNY and CDR2 is SVGAGI (reference sequence). The CDR3 consists of 12 residues. Trimming cost V 5 bases and J 5 bases, with 10 bases left between them. CDR3: CASSMTGDEQYF. The CDR3 nucleotides are TGTGCCAGCAGTATGACGGGAGACGAGCAGTACTTC.

The rearrangement links TRBV21-1 to TRBJ2-7; the D segment call TRBD2 is taken from the table without a DNA check. TRBV21-1 is termed a pseudogene. The CDR3 runs to 17 residues. The DNA of the CDR3 is TGTGCCAGCAGCAAATCCCCGGGACTAGCGGGAGCCTACGAGCAGTACTTC. Its protein product is CASSKSPGLAGAYEQYF.

The chain uses TRBV7-6 and TRBJ2-7, with 10 nucleotides matching TRBD2. The germline V gene has CDR1 SGHVS and CDR2 FNYEAQ. This CDR3 spans 15 amino acids. V shed 5 bases and J 7 bases; nucleotides not matched to a gene: 11. The CDR3 nucleotides are TGTGCCAGCAGCCCATCGCTAGCGGGAGTACGGGAGCAGTACTTC. Translating it yields CASSPSLAGVREQYF.

The sample holds one count of this clone. The CDR3 loop reads CASSTGTGGAETQYF. CDR3 nucleotides: TGTGCCAGCAGTACCGGGACAGGGGGCGCGGAGACCCAGTACTTC. V is TRBV2 and J is TRBJ2-5; 12 nucleotides align to TRBD1. The CDR3 is made up of 15 amino acids. Germline V gives CDR1 SNHLY, CDR2 FYNNEI. V shed 5 bases and J 5 bases; nucleotides not matched to a gene: 6.

The V call is TRBV5-6, the J call TRBJ1-1; 11 bases agree with TRBD1. The CDR3 sequence is 15 residues long. V shed 4 bases, J shed 4 bases, and the junction held 6 bases outside the gene matches. Germline V lookup: CDR1 SGHDT, CDR2 YYEEEE. CDR3 sequence reads: CASSPGGTGGTEAFF. DNA of the CDR3: TGTGCCAGCAGCCCGGGGGGGACAGGGGGCACTGAAGCTTTCTTT.

As to this clone: The junction departs from germline at one end; a sequencing error may be responsible. This specimen includes other DNA sequences encoding the same CDR3. This sequence joins TRBV9 and TRBJ2-7; 10 bases fit TRBD2. The CDR3 length is 14 residues. Germline CDR1 is SGDLS and CDR2 is YYNGEE. As DNA, the CDR3 is TGTGCCAGTAGCGTAGAGTCTAGCGGGAGCGAGCAGTACTTC. It is translated as CASSVESSGSEQYF.

The chain has TRBV5-1 and TRBJ1-1, with D tentatively TRBD1 (6 bases). Germline CDR1 and CDR2: SGHRS and YFSETQ. V was shortened by 2 bases and J by 7 bases, with 12 bases between the two germline ends. This CDR3 region has 13 residues. This CDR3 is CASSFDGTLEAFF. The CDR3 bases are TGCGCCAGCAGCTTTGACGGGACACTTGAAGCTTTCTTT.

This clone appeared a few times. The gene calls are TRBV30 and TRBJ1-5; tentative D call: TRBD1 (5 bases). Trimming left V 3 bases short and J 5 bases short, with 17 bases between. Germline values: CDR1 GTSNPN, CDR2 SVGIG (reference sequence). The CDR3 sequence is 15 residues long. DNA for the CDR3: TGTGCCTGGAGGCCCCCGGGGGGAAGGGATCAGCCCCAGCATTTT. It yields the protein CAWRPPGGRDQPQHF.

The chain joins TRBV7-8 to TRBJ2-5; 7 bases are shared with TRBD1. The germline CDR1 and CDR2 sequences are SGHVS and FQNEAQ. After removal of 5 bases from V and 4 bases from J, the junction contained 13 bases not matched to a gene. CDR3 length equals 16 residues. The CDR3 loop is CASSPRTGPRGETQYF. CDR3 DNA: TGTGCCAGCAGCCCCCGGACAGGCCCCCGGGGAGAGACCCAGTACTTC.

The genes are TRBV29-1 and TRBJ1-1; 9 nucleotides align to TRBD1. Germline V gene sequence: CDR1 SQVTM, CDR2 ANQGSEA. Losses at the gene ends were 7 bases for V and 4 bases for J; bases not matched to a gene: 10. This CDR3 region has 14 residues. The CDR3 DNA reads as TGCAGCGCCAAAGGGCCGACAGGGGGCACTGAAGCTTTCTTT. The encoded protein is CSAKGPTGGTEAFF.

The chain uses TRBV30 and TRBJ1-5; TRBD1 matches 9 bases. Germline V CDR1 and CDR2: GTSNPN, SVGIG (reference sequence). Losses at the gene ends were 0 bases for V and 5 bases for J; bases not matched to a gene: 5. The CDR3 runs 15 residues. The CDR3 loop reads CAWSVGDRVHQPQHF. In DNA, the CDR3 is TGTGCCTGGAGTGTAGGGGACAGGGTACATCAGCCCCAGCATTTT.

This clone was observed a single time. The chain carries TRBV6-5 and TRBJ2-1; 9 bases align to TRBD2. Germline V gene data show CDR1 as MNHEY and CDR2 as SVGAGI. The trim removed 6 bases at V and 4 bases at J, leaving 7 bases unmatched. CDR3 length: 15 residues. The CDR3: CASSYASGKYNEQFF. CDR3 coding DNA: TGTGCCAGCAGCTACGCTAGCGGGAAGTACAATGAGCAGTTCTTC.

This chain links TRBV5-1 with TRBJ2-2, with D possibly being TRBD1 (5 bases). The ends were cut back, 0 bases at V and 5 bases at J, with 11 bases in the middle. CDR3 length: 15 residues. Germline-derived CDR1 and CDR2 are SGHRS and YFSETQ. The CDR3 protein is CASSLAAGITGELFF. The CDR3, as DNA: TGCGCCAGCAGCTTGGCGGCAGGGATAACCGGGGAGCTGTTTTTT.

This clone was seen at least ten times. The chain employs TRBV7-9 and TRBJ2-7; TRBD1 is a possible D gene (5 bases). CDR3 length: 14 amino acids. Germline V gene data show CDR1 as SEHNR and CDR2 as FQNEAQ (reference sequence). V lost 3 bases, J lost 1 base, and 10 bases lay in between. Here the CDR3 DNA reads TGTGCCAGCAGCTTGGACACGGGTTCCTACGAGCAGTACTTC. It translates to CASSLDTGSYEQYF.

In this sample, this clone turned up a few times. This chain uses TRBV4-1 with TRBJ1-2, with TRBD1 matching 9 bases. V shed 3 bases, J shed 4 bases, and the junction held 18 bases outside the gene matches. The CDR3 is 19 residues long. Germline CDR1 and CDR2: MGHRA and YSYEKL. The CDR3 DNA sequence: TGCGCCAGCAGCCACCCCCTAATCACCCGGGACAGGGTCGGCTATGGCTACACCTTC. Its translation is CASSHPLITRDRVGYGYTF.

This clone appeared a single time. The V gene is TRBV2, the J gene TRBJ2-1; 10 bases match TRBD2. The CDR3 length is 16 residues. V lost 6 bases and J lost 6; bases outside the gene matches: 11. The germline gives CDR1 SNHLY, CDR2 FYNNEI. The chain's CDR3 is CASREGWSGRANEQFF. The CDR3 bases are TGTGCCAGCAGGGAGGGGTGGAGCGGGAGGGCCAATGAGCAGTTCTTC.

The chain uses TRBV27 and TRBJ1-1; D gene unclear. Germline V gene data show CDR1 as MNHEY and CDR2 as SMNVEV (reference sequence). The CDR3 is made up of 15 amino acids. Between the trimmed V and J ends, which lost 3 bases and 3 bases, there was a span of 14 bases. The CDR3 DNA reads TGTGCCAGCAGTTTTATTGGGTTCGGGGACACTGAAGCTTTCTTT. Amino acids: CASSFIGFGDTEAFF.